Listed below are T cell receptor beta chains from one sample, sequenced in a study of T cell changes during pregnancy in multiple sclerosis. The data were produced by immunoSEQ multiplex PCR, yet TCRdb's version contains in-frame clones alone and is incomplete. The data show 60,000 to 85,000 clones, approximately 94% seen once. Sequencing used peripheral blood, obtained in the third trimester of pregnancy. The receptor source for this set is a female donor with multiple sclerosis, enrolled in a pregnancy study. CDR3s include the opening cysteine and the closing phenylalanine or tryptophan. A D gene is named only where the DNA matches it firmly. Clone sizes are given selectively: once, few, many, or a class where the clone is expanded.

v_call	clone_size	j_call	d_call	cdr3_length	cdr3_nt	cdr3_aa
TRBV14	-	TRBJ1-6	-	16	TGTGCCAGCAGCCAAGAGGCAGGGATTTATAATTCACCCCTCCACTTT	CASSQEAGIYNSPLHF
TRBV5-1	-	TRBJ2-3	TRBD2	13	TGCGCCAGCAGCTTGGCCGGGGGGGATACGCAGTATTTT	CASSLAGGDTQYF
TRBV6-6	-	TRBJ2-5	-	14	TGTGCCAGCAGTTTCGGACTATCTAAAGAGACCCAGTACTTC	CASSFGLSKETQYF
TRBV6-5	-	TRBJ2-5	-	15	TGTGCCAGCAGTTATCACGGGGTCGAGGTTGAGACCCAGTACTTC	CASSYHGVEVETQYF
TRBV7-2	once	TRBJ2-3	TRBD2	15	TGTGCCAGCAGCGTGACTAGCAGGATCACAGATACGCAGTATTTT	CASSVTSRITDTQYF
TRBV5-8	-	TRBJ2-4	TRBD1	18	TGTGCCAGCAGCGACTGGACAGGGAACCCGATAGCCAAAAACATTCAGTACTTC	CASSDWTGNPIAKNIQYF
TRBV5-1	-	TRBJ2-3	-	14	TGCGCCAGCAGCTTGGGACATAACACAGATACGCAGTATTTT	CASSLGHNTDTQYF
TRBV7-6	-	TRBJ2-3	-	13	TGTGCCAGCAGCCTAACCGACACAGATACGCAGTATTTT	CASSLTDTDTQYF
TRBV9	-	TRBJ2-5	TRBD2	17	TGTGCCAGCAGCCAGATGGCTAGCGGGGGTCTCCAAGAGACCCAGTACTTC	CASSQMASGGLQETQYF
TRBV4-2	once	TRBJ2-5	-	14	TGTGCCAGCAGCCAAGAAAGCACTAAAGAGACCCAGTACTTC	CASSQESTKETQYF
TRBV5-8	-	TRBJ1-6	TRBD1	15	TGTGCCAGCACCAAAGAGGGACAGCCGAATTCACCCCTCCACTTT	CASTKEGQPNSPLHF
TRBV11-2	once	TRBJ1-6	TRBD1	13	TGTGCCAGCGCCGGGACAGGGAATTCACCCCTCCACTTT	CASAGTGNSPLHF
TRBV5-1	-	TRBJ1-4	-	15	TGCGCCAGCAGCTTGGTAGGGCAGGGCTTAGAAAAACTGTTTTTT	CASSLVGQGLEKLFF
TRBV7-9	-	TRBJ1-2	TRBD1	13	TGTGCCAGCAGCTCGGGACAGACCTATGGCTACACCTTC	CASSSGQTYGYTF
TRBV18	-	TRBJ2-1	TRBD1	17	TGTGCCAGCTCGCCGGTCCTTAGGGACAGGGGCCGTAATGAGCAGTTCTTC	CASSPVLRDRGRNEQFF
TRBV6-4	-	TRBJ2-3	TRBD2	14	TGTGCCAGCAGCGGGACTAGCGGTACAGATACGCAGTATTTT	CASSGTSGTDTQYF
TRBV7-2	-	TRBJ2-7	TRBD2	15	TGTGCCAGCAGCAGGGCGGGGGTAGAGCCCTACGAGCAGTACTTC	CASSRAGVEPYEQYF
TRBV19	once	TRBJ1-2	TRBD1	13	TGTGCCAGTAGTCTCCAGGGGGGATATGGCTACACCTTC	CASSLQGGYGYTF
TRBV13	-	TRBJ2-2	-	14	TGTGCCAGCAGCTTAGGCAGGAACACCGGGGAGCTGTTTTTT	CASSLGRNTGELFF
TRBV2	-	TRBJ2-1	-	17	TGTGCTTTCGTCAGGGGGGCCGTAACTAGGCCGGACAATGAGCAGTTCTTC	CAFVRGAVTRPDNEQFF
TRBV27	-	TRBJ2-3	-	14	TGTGCCAGCAGTTTAAGCGGTAGCACAGATACGCAGTATTTT	CASSLSGSTDTQYF
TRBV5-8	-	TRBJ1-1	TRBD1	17	TGTGCCAGCAGCTTGGAAATTAGGGGGCAGTTCAACACTGAAGCTTTCTTT	CASSLEIRGQFNTEAFF
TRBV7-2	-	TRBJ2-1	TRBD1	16	TGTGCCAGCAGCTCAGGGGGCCTCAGCTCCTACAATGAGCAGTTCTTC	CASSSGGLSSYNEQFF
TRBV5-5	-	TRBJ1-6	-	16	TGTGCCAGCAGCTCAACAGGGAGCTCCTATAATTCACCCCTCCACTTT	CASSSTGSSYNSPLHF
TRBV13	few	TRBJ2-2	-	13	TGTGCCAGCAGCCCGGGGGACACCGGGGAGCTGTTTTTT	CASSPGDTGELFF
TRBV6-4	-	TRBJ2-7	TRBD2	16	TGTGCCAGCAGTGACTCGAGGACGGGGGGTACCTACGAGCAGTACTTC	CASSDSRTGGTYEQYF
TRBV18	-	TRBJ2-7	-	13	TGTGCCAGCTCGCGACTATCCACCTACGAGCAGTACTTC	CASSRLSTYEQYF
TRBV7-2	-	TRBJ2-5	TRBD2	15	TGTGCCAGCAGCTTAGTAGCGGGGGGGCCAGAGACCCAGTACTTC	CASSLVAGGPETQYF
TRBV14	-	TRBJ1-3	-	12	TGTGCCAGCAGCCCCGGAACAGACACCATATATTTT	CASSPGTDTIYF
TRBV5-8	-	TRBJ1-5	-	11	TGTGCCAGCAGCTTGGCGGGACTCCAGCATTTT	CASSLAGLQHF
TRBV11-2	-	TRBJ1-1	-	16	TGTGCCAGCAGCCCCCGCGGCAGGGCTAGGGTCACTGAAGCTTTCTTT	CASSPRGRARVTEAFF
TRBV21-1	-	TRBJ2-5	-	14	TGTGCCAGCAGCAAAGACAGGGGAAGAGAGACCCAGTACTTC	CASSKDRGRETQYF
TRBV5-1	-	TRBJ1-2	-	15	TGCGCCAGCGGCAAGGCAGACAGCGCTAACTATGGCTACACCTTC	CASGKADSANYGYTF
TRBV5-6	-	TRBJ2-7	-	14	TGTGCCAGCAGCTTTACGGGCAGGACTTACGAGCAGTACTTC	CASSFTGRTYEQYF
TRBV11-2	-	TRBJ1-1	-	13	TGTGCCAGCAGCTTAGTCGGGGGCACTGAAGCTTTCTTT	CASSLVGGTEAFF
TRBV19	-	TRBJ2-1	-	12	TGTGCCTCTCGAGTTGGCTACAATGAGCAGTTCTTC	CASRVGYNEQFF
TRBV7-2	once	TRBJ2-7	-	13	TGTGCCAGCAGCGGAGGGATCTCCGGCGAGCAGTACTTC	CASSGGISGEQYF
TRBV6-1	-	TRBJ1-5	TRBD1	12	TGTGCCAGCAGGTGGCAGGGGGCGCCCCAGCATTTT	CASRWQGAPQHF
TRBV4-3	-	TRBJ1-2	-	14	TGCGCCAGCAGCCCTTCGGGATCCAACTATGGCTACACCTTC	CASSPSGSNYGYTF
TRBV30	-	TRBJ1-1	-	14	TGTGCCTGGATCCATGACAGCATGAACACTGAAGCTTTCTTT	CAWIHDSMNTEAFF
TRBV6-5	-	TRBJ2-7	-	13	TGTGCCAGCAGTTACGCCACTAGCTCCGAGCAGTACTTC	CASSYATSSEQYF
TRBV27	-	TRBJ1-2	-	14	TGTGCCAGCAGTTTGGCGGGGGGAGAGGATGGCTACACCTTC	CASSLAGGEDGYTF
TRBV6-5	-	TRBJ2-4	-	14	TGTGCCAGCAGTTATGACAGCTTTGGGGACATTCAGTACTTC	CASSYDSFGDIQYF
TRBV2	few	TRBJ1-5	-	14	TGTGCCAGCAGTGAAATTGCCGGGAATCAGCCCCAGCATTTT	CASSEIAGNQPQHF
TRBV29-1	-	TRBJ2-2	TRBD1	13	TGCAGCGTTGGCCGGGACAGAGCCGGGGAGCTGTTTTTT	CSVGRDRAGELFF
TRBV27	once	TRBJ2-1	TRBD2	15	TGTGCCAGCAGTATTAGCGGGCGTGTTACTGGTGAGCAGTTCTTC	CASSISGRVTGEQFF
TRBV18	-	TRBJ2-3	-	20	TGTGCCAGCTCTCCCTCCCCAAACAGATTCTTGGGGACTAGCACAGATACGCAGTATTTT	CASSPSPNRFLGTSTDTQYF
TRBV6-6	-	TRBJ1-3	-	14	TGTGCCAGCAGTTACGGGGGGACTGGAAACACCATATATTTT	CASSYGGTGNTIYF
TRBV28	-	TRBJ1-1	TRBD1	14	TGTGCCAGCAACTTACAGGGGCAGAACACTGAAGCTTTCTTT	CASNLQGQNTEAFF
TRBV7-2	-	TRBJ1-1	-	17	TGTGCCAGCAGACGGGAGGGGAGAAATAGAATAGGGCTTGAAGCTTTCTTT	CASRREGRNRIGLEAFF
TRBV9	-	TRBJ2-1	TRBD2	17	TGTGCCAGCAGCGTAGAGCTAGCGGGGGGGCCGCACAATGAGCAGTTCTTC	CASSVELAGGPHNEQFF
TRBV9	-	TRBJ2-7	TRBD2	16	TGTGCCAGCAGCGTAGCTACGAGCGGGGGGTCCTACGAGCAGTACTTC	CASSVATSGGSYEQYF
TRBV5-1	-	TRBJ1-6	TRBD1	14	TGCGCCAGCAGCTTACAGGGGGATAATTCACCCCTCCACTTT	CASSLQGDNSPLHF
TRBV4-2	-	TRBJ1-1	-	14	TGTGCCAGCAGCCAACTGCGGAGAAACACTGAAGCTTTCTTT	CASSQLRRNTEAFF
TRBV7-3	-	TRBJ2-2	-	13	TGTGCCAGCAGCTTAATCGGTTCCGGGGAGCTGTTTTTT	CASSLIGSGELFF
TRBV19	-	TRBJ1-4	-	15	TGTGCCAGTAGTATCTCAGCCACCGCGGCTGAAAAACTGTTTTTT	CASSISATAAEKLFF
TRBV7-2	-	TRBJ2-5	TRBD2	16	TGTGCCAGCAGCTTAGCATTAGCGGGGGGGCGAGAGACCCAGTACTTC	CASSLALAGGRETQYF
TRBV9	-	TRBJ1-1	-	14	TGTGCCAGCAGCGTAGGCAGTATGAACACTGAAGCTTTCTTT	CASSVGSMNTEAFF
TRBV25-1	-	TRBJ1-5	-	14	TGTGCCAGCACTGGTTGGGGCAGCAATCAGCCCCAGCATTTT	CASTGWGSNQPQHF
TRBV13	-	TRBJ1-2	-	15	TGTGCCAGCAGCCCAAGACAGCAGCTTGACTATGGCTACACCTTC	CASSPRQQLDYGYTF